Below, 18 T cell receptor beta chains from the same sample are listed, as sequenced in a study of shared clonotypes between healthy human individuals. This table comes from immunoSEQ multiplex PCR, and its TCRdb copy is limited to in-frame clones, with some not included. The table shows about 490,000 clones, with around 79% occurring only once. Sequenced material: PBMCs. The source of these receptors is a woman between 35 and 50 years old in good health. Some clones in this sample may be carry-over from other donors' samples.

The genes are TRBV5-1 and TRBJ2-5, with D unresolved. V was pared by 4 bases and J by 1 base, with 11 bases between. The CDR3 runs 14 residues. Germline V gene lookup returns CDR1 SGHRS and CDR2 YFSETQ. CDR3 in amino acids: CASSPFPPQETQYF. The CDR3 coding sequence is TGCGCCAGCAGCCCCTTCCCCCCCCAAGAGACCCAGTACTTC.

The chain is built from TRBV10-3 and TRBJ2-7; the match to TRBD2 covers 16 bases. Looked up from germline, CDR1 is ENHRY and CDR2 is SYGVKD. V trimming: 9 bases; J trimming: 2 bases; junction bases outside the gene matches: 10. The CDR3 extends over 17 amino acids. Here the CDR3 reads CAISGTSGRGFTYEQYF. CDR3 nucleotides: TGTGCCATTTCAGGGACTAGCGGGAGGGGGTTCACCTACGAGCAGTACTTC.

This clone was recorded many times. The rearrangement links TRBV13 to TRBJ2-7; 10 bases line up with TRBD1. With V trimmed by 4 bases and J by 7 bases, 7 bases remained unmatched. This CDR3 contains 14 residues. Germline V gene sequence: CDR1 PRHDT, CDR2 FYEKMQ (reference sequence). This CDR3 is CASSSRQGADEQYF. The CDR3 nucleotides are TGTGCCAGCAGCTCCCGACAGGGGGCGGATGAGCAGTACTTC.

V and J are TRBV7-3 and TRBJ2-3; 8 bases line up with TRBD2. Per the germline V gene, CDR1 is SGHTA and CDR2 is FQGTGA. The CDR3 is 14 amino acids. The V and J ends lost 6 bases and 3 bases, in that order; junction bases with no gene match: 5. The CDR3 loop is CASSSGGPTDTQYF. Written as DNA, the CDR3 is TGTGCCAGCAGTTCGGGAGGGCCGACAGATACGCAGTATTTT.

The rearrangement joins TRBV15 to TRBJ2-7, with 8 bases that match TRBD2. The J segment lost 5 bases and the V segment lost 0 bases, leaving 12 bases of the junction unmatched. In germline, CDR1 is LNHNV, CDR2 YYDKDF (reference sequence). The CDR3 spans 17 residues. CDR3 sequence: CATSRENSGSGMDEQYF. The CDR3 bases are TGTGCCACCAGCAGAGAGAACAGCGGGAGTGGTATGGACGAGCAGTACTTC. Supplemented by reference TRBV15 and TRBJ2-7, the full variable domain reads DAMVIQNPRYQVTQFGKPVTLSCSQTLNHNVMYWYQQKSSQAPKLLFHYYDKDFNNEADTPDNFQSRRPNTSFCFLDIRSPGLGDTAMYLCATSRENSGSGMDEQYFGPGTRLTVT.

The DNA for the CDR3 is TGTGCCAGCAGCCCAGATGGGGGGGCAGATACGCAGTATTTT. Its translation is CASSPDGGADTQYF. V gene TRBV7-2 combines with J gene TRBJ2-3; the match to TRBD2 covers 7 bases. Germline-derived CDR1 and CDR2 are SGHTA and FQGNSA. With V trimmed by 5 bases and J by 4 bases, 6 bases remained unmatched. This CDR3 has 14 residues.

The rearrangement uses TRBV6-1 and TRBJ2-7; 8 bases are a match to TRBD2. V gave up 3 bases and J gave up 3 bases; unmatched junction bases: 10. The CDR3 covers 16 residues. CDR1 and CDR2 from the germline V gene are MNHNS and SASEGT. CDR3 amino acids: CASSERPGLGYYEQYF. CDR3 DNA sequence: TGTGCCAGCAGTGAGCGACCGGGACTAGGCTACTACGAGCAGTACTTC.

This chain joins TRBV28 and TRBJ1-2; D unresolved. From germline, CDR1 is MDHEN and CDR2 SYDVKM. Trimming cost V 7 bases and J 5 bases, with 8 bases left between them. The CDR3 sequence is 11 residues long. The CDR3 DNA reads TGTGCCAGCACCTCGGCGTATGGCTACACCTTC. Translation gives CASTSAYGYTF.

CDR3 residues: CASSPSMRYEQYF. DNA for the CDR3: TGTGCCAGCAGCCCCTCGATGAGATACGAGCAGTACTTC. The V call is TRBV25-1, the J call TRBJ2-7; D is unclear. CDR1 and CDR2 from the germline V gene are MGHDK and SYGVNS. The CDR3 is made up of 13 amino acids. Trimming left V 6 bases short and J 4 bases short, with 13 bases between.

A few counts support this clone. DNA for the CDR3: TGCGCCAGCAGCCAGGCGGGGGTTGTACTGTTTTTT. Residues: CASSQAGVVLFF. The chain joins TRBV4-1 to TRBJ1-4; maybe TRBD1 (5 bases). CDR1 is MGHRA, CDR2 YSYEKL, per germline. V was shortened by 3 bases and J by 13 bases, with 12 bases between the two germline ends. The CDR3 is made up of 12 amino acids.

CDR3 region: CASSATTSPSTDTQYF. For the CDR3, the DNA is TGCGCCAGCAGCGCCACGACTAGCCCCAGCACAGATACGCAGTATTTT. The chain has TRBV5-1 and TRBJ2-3, with 7 bases aligning to TRBD2. The CDR3 consists of 16 residues. CDR1 SGHRS and CDR2 YFSETQ come from the germline V gene. Germline trimming cut 4 bases from V and 0 bases from J; bases unmatched to any gene: 8.

V gene TRBV28 combines with J gene TRBJ1-6, with a weak D call TRBD1 (5 bases). The V end lost 3 bases, the J end lost 10 bases, and 13 bases lay between the germline ends. The CDR3 has 14 amino acids. Germline V lookup: CDR1 MDHEN, CDR2 SYDVKM. The CDR3 region has the DNA TGTGCCAGCAGTTTCATGGGTAACAGGTCACCCCTCCACTTT. Protein: CASSFMGNRSPLHF.

The rearrangement links TRBV7-9 to TRBJ2-3; tentative D call: TRBD1 (6 bases). The V and J ends lost 5 bases and 12 bases respectively, with 12 bases between them. Germline CDR1 is SEHNR and CDR2 is FQNEAQ (reference sequence). The CDR3 consists of 11 residues. The CDR3, as DNA: TGTGCCAGCAGCGGACAGCACTCCCAGTATTTT. This gives the protein CASSGQHSQYF.

Worth noting for this clone: At one boundary the junction diverges from the germline segment, which might be a read error. The J gene is TRBJ2-5, the V gene TRBV19, with TRBD2 matching over 8 bases. The germline CDR1 and CDR2 sequences are LNHDA and SQIVND (reference sequence). This CDR3 is built from 15 residues. In nucleotides, the CDR3 is TGTGCCAGTAGAGGGTCGGGAGGGACTCAAGGGACCCAGTACTTC. Its protein product is CASRGSGGTQGTQYF.

The chain recombines TRBV30 with TRBJ1-1, with 9 bases lining up with TRBD1. This CDR3 is 13 amino acids long. Per germline, CDR1 GTSNPN and CDR2 SVGIG (reference sequence). Trimming took 5 bases from V and 0 from J; bases not matched to a gene: 1. As DNA, the CDR3 is TGTGCCTGGGACAGGGGGGTGAACACTGAAGCTTTCTTT. Translated, it gives CAWDRGVNTEAFF.

J is TRBJ2-3 and V is TRBV2; 9 bases fit TRBD1. V shed 6 bases and J 2 bases; nucleotides not matched to a gene: 9. The germline gives CDR1 SNHLY, CDR2 FYNNEI. The CDR3 is 16 amino acids. Here the CDR3 DNA reads TGTGCCAGCAGAAGGGACAGGGAAACTCCCACAGATACGCAGTATTTT. It codes for CASRRDRETPTDTQYF.

The chain links TRBV7-9 to TRBJ2-3; 7 bases agree with TRBD1. The junction had 7 bases not matched to a gene; V was cut back by 5 bases and J by 5 bases. Germline V gene sequence: CDR1 SEHNR, CDR2 FQNEAQ (reference sequence). CDR3 size: 14 residues. The CDR3: CASSPTGARDTQYF. The CDR3 coding sequence is TGTGCCAGCAGCCCCACAGGGGCCCGAGATACGCAGTATTTT.

The CDR3 DNA reads TGTGCCAGCAGTCGGGTTGAAGGATCTGGCGAGCAGTACTTC. Translated, it gives CASSRVEGSGEQYF. This chain joins TRBV5-4 and TRBJ2-7; D not resolved. The CDR3 consists of 14 residues. Germline-derived CDR1 and CDR2 are SGHNT and YYREEE (reference sequence). With 5 bases removed from V and 6 bases from J, the gap between germline ends came to 18 bases.